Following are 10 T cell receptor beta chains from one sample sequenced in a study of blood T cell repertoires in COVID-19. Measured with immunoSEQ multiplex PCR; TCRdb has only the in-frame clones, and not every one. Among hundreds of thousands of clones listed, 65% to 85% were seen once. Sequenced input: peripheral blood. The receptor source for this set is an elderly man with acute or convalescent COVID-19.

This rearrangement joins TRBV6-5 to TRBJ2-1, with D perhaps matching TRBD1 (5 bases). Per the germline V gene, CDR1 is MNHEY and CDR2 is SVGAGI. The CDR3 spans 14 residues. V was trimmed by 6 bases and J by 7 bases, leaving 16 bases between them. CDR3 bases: TGTGCCAGCAGCCACATAGGGGCTCAAAATGAGCAGTTCTTC. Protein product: CASSHIGAQNEQFF.

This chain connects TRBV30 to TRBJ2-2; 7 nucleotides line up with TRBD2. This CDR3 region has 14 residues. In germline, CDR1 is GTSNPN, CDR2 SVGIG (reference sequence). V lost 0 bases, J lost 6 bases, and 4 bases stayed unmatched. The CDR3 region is CAWSVSRGAGELFF. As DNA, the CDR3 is TGTGCCTGGAGTGTATCCCGGGGGGCCGGGGAGCTGTTTTTT.

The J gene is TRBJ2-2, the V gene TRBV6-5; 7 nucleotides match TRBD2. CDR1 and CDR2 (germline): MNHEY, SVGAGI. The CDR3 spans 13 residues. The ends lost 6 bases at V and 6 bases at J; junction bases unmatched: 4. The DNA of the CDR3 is TGTGCCAGCAGGCCGGGACTATCCGGGGAGCTGTTTTTT. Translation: CASRPGLSGELFF.

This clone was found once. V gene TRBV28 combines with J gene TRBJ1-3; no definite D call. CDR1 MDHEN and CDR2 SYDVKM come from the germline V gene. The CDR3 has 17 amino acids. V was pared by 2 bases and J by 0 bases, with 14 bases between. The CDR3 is CASSLAARAYSGNTIYF. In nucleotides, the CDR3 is TGTGCCAGCAGTTTAGCGGCGCGCGCTTACTCTGGAAACACCATATATTTT.

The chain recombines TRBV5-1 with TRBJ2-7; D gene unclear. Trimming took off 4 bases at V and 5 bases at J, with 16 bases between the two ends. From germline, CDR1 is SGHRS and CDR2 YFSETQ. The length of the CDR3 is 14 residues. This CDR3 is CASSPPGRSHEQYF. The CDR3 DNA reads TGCGCCAGCAGCCCGCCCGGCCGTAGCCACGAGCAGTACTTC.

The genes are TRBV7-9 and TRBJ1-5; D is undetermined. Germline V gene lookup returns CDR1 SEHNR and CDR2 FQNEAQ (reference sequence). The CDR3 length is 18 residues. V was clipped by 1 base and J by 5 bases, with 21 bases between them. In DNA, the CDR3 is TGTGCCAGCAGCTTAGGTGCTCGGACCTTGAGGGATTATCAGCCCCAGCATTTT. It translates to CASSLGARTLRDYQPQHF.

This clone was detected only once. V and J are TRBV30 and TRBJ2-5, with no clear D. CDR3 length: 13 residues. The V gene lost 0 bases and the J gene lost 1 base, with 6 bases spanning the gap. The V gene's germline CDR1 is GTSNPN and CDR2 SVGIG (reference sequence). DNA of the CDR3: TGTGCCTGGAGTGTGTCGGGCCAAGAGACCCAGTACTTC. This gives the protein CAWSVSGQETQYF.

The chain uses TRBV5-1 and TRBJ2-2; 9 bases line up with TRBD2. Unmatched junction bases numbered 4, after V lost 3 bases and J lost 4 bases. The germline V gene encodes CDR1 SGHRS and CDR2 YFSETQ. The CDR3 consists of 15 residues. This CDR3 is CASSSGTSSTGELFF. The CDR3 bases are TGCGCCAGCAGCTCCGGGACTAGCAGCACCGGGGAGCTGTTTTTT.

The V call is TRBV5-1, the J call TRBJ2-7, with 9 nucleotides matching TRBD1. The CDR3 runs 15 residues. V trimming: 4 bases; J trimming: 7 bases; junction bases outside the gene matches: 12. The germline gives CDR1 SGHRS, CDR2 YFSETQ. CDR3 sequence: CASSIGVTGGYEQYF. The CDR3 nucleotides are TGCGCCAGCAGCATAGGGGTCACAGGGGGCTATGAGCAGTACTTC.

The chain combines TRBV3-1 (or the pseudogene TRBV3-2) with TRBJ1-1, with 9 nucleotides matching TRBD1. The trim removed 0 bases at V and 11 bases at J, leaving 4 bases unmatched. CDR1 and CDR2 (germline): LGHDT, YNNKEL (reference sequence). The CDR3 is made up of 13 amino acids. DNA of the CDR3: TGTGCCAGCAGCCAAGAAGGGACAGGGTCGGCTTTCTTT. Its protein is CASSQEGTGSAFF.